These T cell receptor beta chains were read from a single sample in a study of blood T cells in healthy people across ages. From the 5' RACE reads, TCRdb called clonotypes with MiXCR, one entry per CDR3 protein. This sample yields about 1.4 million distinct CDR3 sequences, of which around 55% are seen a single time; 5% to 7% belongs to the top ten. Sequenced input: blood. The source of these receptors is a man aged 18 to 35 in good health. The CDR3 runs from the conserved cysteine through the conserved F or W. Each record gives: D gene, V gene, clone size, J gene, CDR3 DNA, CDR3 protein. The D gene is left open where the match is weak. Rows give clone size only sometimes, using once, few, many, or a class for an expanded clone.

>TRBD1|TRBV4-1|few|TRBJ1-1
TGCGCCAGCAGTGACAGCAGGGGGACTGAAGCTTTCTTT
CASSDSRGTEAFF
>.|TRBV7-2|few|TRBJ2-6
TGTGCCAGCAGCTTAGTCGGGGGAGCTTCTGGGGCCAACGTCCTGACTTTC
CASSLVGGASGANVLTF
>.|TRBV4-1|.|TRBJ2-1
TGCGCCAGCAGCCATCGGGGGGCCTTTACCCACAATGAGCAGTTCTTC
CASSHRGAFTHNEQFF
>TRBD1|TRBV25-1|.|TRBJ2-5
TGTGCCAGCAGTGAATATGAGGGGGCTAAACAAGAGACCCAGTACTTC
CASSEYEGAKQETQYF
>.|TRBV7-2|few|TRBJ1-2
TGTGCCAGCAGCACCCGGTCCTATGGCTACACCTTC
CASSTRSYGYTF
>TRBD2|TRBV7-2|.|TRBJ2-6
TGTGCCAGCAGGGGGACACTGAGCGGGGGGGCCCTCTCTGGGGCCAACGTCCTGACTTTC
CASRGTLSGGALSGANVLTF
>TRBD1|TRBV7-9|.|TRBJ2-1
TGTGCCAGCACCGGGTGGGACAGGGGCTACAATGAGCAGTTCTTC
CASTGWDRGYNEQFF
>TRBD1|TRBV28|.|TRBJ2-7
TGTGCCACTATGACAGGGACAACCTACGAGCAGTACTTC
CATMTGTTYEQYF
>.|TRBV5-1|.|TRBJ2-7
TGCGCCAGCAGCTTGGGGCACCAGTACGAGCAGTACTTC
CASSLGHQYEQYF
>TRBD1|TRBV3-1|few|TRBJ2-7
TGTGCCAGCAGCCAACAACAGGGACAGGGCGAGCAGTACTTC
CASSQQQGQGEQYF
>.|TRBV29-1|few|TRBJ2-6
TGCAGCGTTGGCGGGCTTACTGGGGCCAACGTCCTGACTTTC
CSVGGLTGANVLTF
>TRBD1|TRBV20-1|.|TRBJ1-2
TGCAGTGCCATTTCAGGGGGCGTCAATGGCTACACCTTC
CSAISGGVNGYTF
>TRBD2|TRBV20-1|.|TRBJ2-5
TGCAGTGCTTTGACTAGCGCTGAAGAGACCCAGTACTTC
CSALTSAEETQYF
>TRBD2|TRBV13|.|TRBJ2-3
TGTGCCAGCAGCTCGGGACTAGCGGGGAGCACAGATGCGCAGTATTTT
CASSSGLAGSTDAQYF
>.|TRBV7-2|few|TRBJ2-7
TGTGCCAGCCTTACAGCTCCTAGGGGGGGCGAGCAGTACTTC
CASLTAPRGGEQYF
>.|TRBV24-1|.|TRBJ1-1
TGTGCCACCAGTGATTTGGGCACTGAAGCTTTCTTT
CATSDLGTEAFF
>.|TRBV15|once|TRBJ1-1
TGTGCCACCAGCAGGCGCAGGACGGGGAACACTGAAGCTTTCTTT
CATSRRRTGNTEAFF
>TRBD2|TRBV20-1|few|TRBJ2-3
TGCAGTGCTCAGACCGGGACTAGCGCGGGTGGAAACACAGATACGCAGTATTTT
CSAQTGTSAGGNTDTQYF
>TRBD1|TRBV20-1|.|TRBJ2-7
TGCAGTGCTAGATCCGGGACAGTAAGCTACGAGCAGTACTTC
CSARSGTVSYEQYF
>.|TRBV29-1|.|TRBJ1-4
TGCAGCGCCGAACTAGACGGAACTAATGAAAAACTGTTTTTT
CSAELDGTNEKLFF
>.|TRBV29-1|.|TRBJ2-5
TGCAGCGTTGAAGCGTACAGGCAAGAGACCCAGTACTTC
CSVEAYRQETQYF
>.|TRBV6-1|.|TRBJ2-1
TGTGCCAGCGTGGACTATAACTCCTACAATGAGCAGTTCTTC
CASVDYNSYNEQFF
>TRBD2|TRBV5-1|.|TRBJ2-5
TGCGCCAGCAGCGCGGGACTAGCGGGAGATTTGGAGACCCAGTACTTC
CASSAGLAGDLETQYF
>TRBD2|TRBV6-1|.|TRBJ2-3
TGTGCCAGCAGTGAACCTGGACTAGCGGGACACACAGATACGCAGTATTTT
CASSEPGLAGHTDTQYF
>.|TRBV24-1|.|TRBJ2-3
TGTGCCACCAGTGAAGTAGCTAGCACGGATACGCAGTATTTT
CATSEVASTDTQYF
>.|TRBV7-9|.|TRBJ1-2
TGTGCCAGCAGCTTAGCCACGGACCCCCCCTACTATGGCTACACCTTC
CASSLATDPPYYGYTF
>TRBD1|TRBV29-1|few|TRBJ1-2
TGCAGCGTTGAAGGGGGACAGGGGGCGTGGTATGGCTACACCTTC
CSVEGGQGAWYGYTF
>.|TRBV9|.|TRBJ2-3
TGTGCCAGCAGTCCACGGGGAGGCCCAGATACGCAGTATTTT
CASSPRGGPDTQYF
>TRBD1|TRBV27|.|TRBJ1-1
TGTGCCAGCAGTACCAGGCAGGGGGCAGAAGCTTTCTTT
CASSTRQGAEAFF